The subject of this entry is one T cell receptor (beta chain). The antigen remains undetermined. Primers: 60 Vbeta forward and 13 Jbeta reverse. Clones were sequenced by immunoSEQ multiplex PCR, and TCRdb holds only the in-frame ones, with some missing. Counted here are 100,000 to 150,000 clones, more than 65% occurring once; the ten biggest clones make up under 3%. This sample was included in a study of cytomegalovirus exposure and HLA in healthy donors. The study, taken as a whole, reports: A later analysis linked a missense variant in DCLRE1C to the trimming of TCR beta V and J genes.

V shed 4 bases and J 7 bases; nucleotides not matched to a gene: 2. The CDR3 is 13 residues long. CDR1 MNHNS and CDR2 SASEGT come from the germline V gene. The genes are TRBV6-1 and TRBJ2-1, with 9 bases fitting TRBD1. This TCR was recovered from a woman between 18 and 29 years old in good health and CMV-seropositive. Sequencing input: PBMCs. This CDR3 reads CASSGDRGNEQFF. The CDR3 DNA is TGTGCCAGCAGTGGAGACAGGGGGAATGAGCAGTTCTTC.